This TCR beta chain appears in the sequencing data of a study of blood T cell repertoires in COVID-19. Study context: Material from acute and convalescent COVID-19 was sourced from the United States, Italy and Spain. The cDNA or gDNA used as material had been derived from T cells, B-cell-depleted T cells, or PBMCs.

The V segment lost 6 bases and the J segment 8 bases; nucleotides outside the gene matches: 10. CDR3 length equals 16 residues. Germline loops: CDR1 SGHVS, CDR2 FQNEAQ. In the original processing: Amplified reference gene primers provided the basis for estimating nucleated cell counts. Profiling relied on immunoSEQ multiplex PCR, and the TCRdb table lists in-frame clones only, not all of them. V and J calls and clone size come straight from that table; D and trimming were deduced from the DNA. This repertoire shows roughly 95,000 clones, around 81% found once; its top ten account for over 3.5%. This chain uses TRBV7-8 with TRBJ1-4; TRBD1 agrees at 12 bases. Source material: peripheral blood. The sequence was collected from a man in his 60s with acute or convalescent COVID-19. The chain's CDR3 is CASSYGTGGAWEKLFF. The CDR3 coding sequence is TGTGCCAGCAGTTATGGGACAGGGGGCGCATGGGAAAAACTGTTTTTT.